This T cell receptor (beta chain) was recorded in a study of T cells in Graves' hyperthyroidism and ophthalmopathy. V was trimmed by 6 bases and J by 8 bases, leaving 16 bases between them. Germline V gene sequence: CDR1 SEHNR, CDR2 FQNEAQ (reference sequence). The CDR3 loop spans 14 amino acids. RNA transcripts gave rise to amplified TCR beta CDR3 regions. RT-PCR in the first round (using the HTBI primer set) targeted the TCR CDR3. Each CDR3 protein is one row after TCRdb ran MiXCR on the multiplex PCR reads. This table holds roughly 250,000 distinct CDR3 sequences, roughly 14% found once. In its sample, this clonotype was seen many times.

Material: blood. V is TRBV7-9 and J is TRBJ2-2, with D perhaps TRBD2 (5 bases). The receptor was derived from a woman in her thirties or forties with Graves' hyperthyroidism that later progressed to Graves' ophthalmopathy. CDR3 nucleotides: TGTGCCAGCAGTTCCGGGATGCGGAGGGGGGAGCTGTTTTTT. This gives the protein CASSSGMRRGELFF.